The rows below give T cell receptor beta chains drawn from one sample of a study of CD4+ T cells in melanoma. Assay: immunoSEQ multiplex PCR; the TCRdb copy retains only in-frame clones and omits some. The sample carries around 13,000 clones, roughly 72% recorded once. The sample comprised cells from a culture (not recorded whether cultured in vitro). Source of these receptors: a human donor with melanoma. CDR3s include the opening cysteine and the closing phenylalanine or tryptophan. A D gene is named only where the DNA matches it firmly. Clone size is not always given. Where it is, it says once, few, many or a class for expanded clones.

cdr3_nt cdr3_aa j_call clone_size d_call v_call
TGTGCCTGGAGTGGGGACCTAAATCAGCCCCAGCATTTT CAWSGDLNQPQHF TRBJ1-5 few . TRBV30
TGTGCCAGTACCCTAAACCGATATAGCAATCAGCCCCAGCATTTT CASTLNRYSNQPQHF TRBJ1-5 . . TRBV19
TGTGCCAGCAGCCCAGGACAGGGGGCGGAAGAGCAGTACTTC CASSPGQGAEEQYF TRBJ2-7 . TRBD1 TRBV6-6
TGCGCCAGCCGCATTAACCCCAGGGAAATCACAGATACGCAGTATTTT CASRINPREITDTQYF TRBJ2-3 . . TRBV5-1
TGTGCCAGCAGCGTCCCCTGGGGTGCAAACACTGAAGCTTTCTTT CASSVPWGANTEAFF TRBJ1-1 . . TRBV7-8
TGTGCCTGGAGTGCCGGACAGGGTTGGGCGCCCCAGCATTTT CAWSAGQGWAPQHF TRBJ1-5 . TRBD1 TRBV30
TGCGCCAGCAGCCACGCAGGACAGGGGGGTAATACTGAAGCTTTCTTT CASSHAGQGGNTEAFF TRBJ1-1 once TRBD1 TRBV4-1
TGTGCCAGCAGCCAGAGGACTCGGCAGGGGAACACTGAAGCTTTCTTT CASSQRTRQGNTEAFF TRBJ1-1 . . TRBV14
TGTGCCAGCAGTGCCGGGGGGTGGTCAGGTTCACCCCTCCACTTT CASSAGGWSGSPLHF TRBJ1-6 once . TRBV6-5
TGTGCCAGCAGCTTAGCGCCTACGGGGTATAATTCACCCCTCCACTTT CASSLAPTGYNSPLHF TRBJ1-6 . . TRBV5-8
TGTGCCAGCAGAGGGACAGGGGGCCATCAGCCCCAGCATTTT CASRGTGGHQPQHF TRBJ1-5 few TRBD1 TRBV7-2
TGTGCCAGCTCACCGTTGGGCACTGAAGCTTTCTTT CASSPLGTEAFF TRBJ1-1 . . TRBV18